These 9 T cell receptor beta chains were sequenced from one sample in a study of shared clonotypes between healthy human individuals. The method was immunoSEQ multiplex PCR; TCRdb's version includes in-frame clones alone and lacks a portion of them. The sample lists millions of clones, 90% to 95% occurring once. Sequencing was done on a sample of naive CD4+ T cells from PBMCs. As for subset: CD45RA+ positively selected. These receptors came from a man aged 18 to 30 in good health. Some clones in this sample may be carry-over from other donors' samples.

The chain employs TRBV9 and TRBJ2-2; 15 nucleotides match TRBD2. Germline-derived CDR1 and CDR2 are SGDLS and YYNGEE. The CDR3 runs to 18 residues. The V segment lost 3 bases and the J segment 1 base; nucleotides outside the gene matches: 4. The CDR3 region is CASSDGLAGGMNTGELFF. Written as DNA, the CDR3 is TGTGCCAGCAGCGACGGACTAGCGGGAGGGATGAACACCGGGGAGCTGTTTTTT.

The chain combines TRBV5-8 with TRBJ2-5; possibly TRBD1 for D (6 bases). This CDR3 is built from 15 residues. V dropped 3 bases and J dropped 0 bases, with 12 bases sitting between them. Germline lookup yields CDR1 SGHTS and CDR2 YDEGEE. This chain's CDR3 is CASSYGTRDQETQYF. CDR3 nucleotides: TGTGCCAGCAGCTACGGGACACGGGACCAAGAGACCCAGTACTTC.

V usage is TRBV7-9 and J usage is TRBJ2-2; TRBD1 matches at 8 bases. Trimming cost V 5 bases and J 1 base; bases outside gene matches: 3. This CDR3 comprises 15 residues. CDR1 and CDR2 (germline): SEHNR, FQNEAQ (reference sequence). The CDR3 DNA sequence: TGTGCCAGCAGCGCAGGACAGGGGAACACCGGGGAGCTGTTTTTT. Its protein is CASSAGQGNTGELFF.

The CDR3 spells CASSLAIGTGVREQYF. CDR3 in DNA: TGTGCCAGCAGCTTGGCCATTGGGACAGGGGTTCGCGAGCAGTACTTC. V is TRBV5-4 and J is TRBJ2-7; the match to TRBD1 covers 10 bases. The J segment lost 6 bases and the V segment lost 0 bases, leaving 9 bases of the junction unmatched. Germline lookup yields CDR1 SGHNT and CDR2 YYREEE (reference sequence). This CDR3 comprises 16 residues.

The chain employs TRBV19 and TRBJ1-2; 9 positions agree with TRBD1. Germline assignment: CDR1 LNHDA and CDR2 SQIVND (reference sequence). V lost 7 bases, J lost 8 bases, and 11 bases stayed unmatched. CDR3 length: 14 amino acids. The CDR3 DNA reads as TGTGCCAGTAACCCCGGGACAGGGACGTGGGGCTACACCTTC. This codes for CASNPGTGTWGYTF.

The CDR3 reads CASTLIPQVGELFF. The CDR3 DNA is TGTGCCAGCACCCTAATACCACAGGTCGGGGAGCTGTTTTTT. The V and J genes are TRBV5-6 and TRBJ2-2; a possible D gene is TRBD1 (5 bases). The CDR3 contains 14 residues. Germline CDR1 SGHDT, CDR2 YYEEEE. Trimming took off 6 bases at V and 7 bases at J, with 16 bases between the two ends.

This clone came up a few times. The chain combines TRBV27 with TRBJ1-1; D is unclear. The CDR3 spans 13 residues. Germline assignment: CDR1 MNHEY and CDR2 SMNVEV (reference sequence). Trimming pared 3 bases from V and 4 bases from J, leaving 9 bases between. This CDR3 reads CASSFLPSTEAFF. CDR3 nucleotide sequence: TGTGCCAGCAGTTTCCTCCCCAGCACTGAAGCTTTCTTT.

To note about this clone: Different DNA sequences within this sample yield the same CDR3. The CDR3 region is CASTQGTEAFF. CDR3 sequence (DNA): TGTGCCAGCACGCAGGGAACTGAAGCTTTCTTT. V gene TRBV6-5 combines with J gene TRBJ1-1, with D tentatively TRBD1 (5 bases). Trimming stripped 7 bases from V and 5 bases from J, with 8 bases between. The CDR3 length is 11 residues. CDR1 is MNHEY and CDR2 is SVGAGI in the germline V gene.

This chain connects TRBV19 to TRBJ1-1; 7 bases map to TRBD1. The CDR3 has 14 residues. The V and J ends lost 3 bases and 4 bases, in that order; junction bases with no gene match: 5. Germline V gives CDR1 LNHDA, CDR2 SQIVND (reference sequence). In DNA form, the CDR3 reads TGTGCCAGTAGTATCCAGGGGGAGGGCACTGAAGCTTTCTTT. It is translated as CASSIQGEGTEAFF.